One and the same sample provided the 5 T cell receptor beta chains below, sequenced in a study of T-cell memory formation after mild COVID-19. Using its own MiXCR run on the 5' RACE reads, TCRdb lists one record per CDR3 protein. Of a few hundred thousand distinct CDR3 sequences in the sample, roughly 21% were seen once. The sequencing input was PBMCs or a T cell subset sorted from them (not recorded which). Receptors were obtained from an adult woman who had mild COVID-19 (a few samples of this study predate the infection). Cell type and time point are not known.

This clonotype was found a few times. The rearrangement joins TRBV23-1 to TRBJ2-2, with a possible D match to TRBD2 (6 bases). TRBV23-1 is designated an ORF whose function remains uncertain. V was pared by 10 bases and J by 2 bases, with 14 bases between. This CDR3 is built from 14 residues. CDR3 in amino acids: CANSTRINTGELFF. The CDR3 DNA sequence: TGCGCCAATTCGACTAGGATAAACACCGGGGAGCTGTTTTTT.

This clonotype was picked up a small number of times. The chain joins TRBV4-2 to TRBJ2-5, with 12 bases fitting TRBD2. The ends lost 1 base at V and 5 bases at J; junction bases unmatched: 11. CDR1 is LGHNA, CDR2 YNFKEQ, per germline. The CDR3 extends over 18 amino acids. Here the CDR3 reads CASSQGSSGGARTETQYF. The CDR3 nucleotides read TGTGCCAGCAGCCAAGGGTCTAGCGGGGGGGCTAGGACGGAGACCCAGTACTTC.

The chain has TRBV30 and TRBJ2-2, with TRBD2 matching over 11 bases. Germline V lookup: CDR1 GTSNPN, CDR2 SVGIG (reference sequence). Unmatched junction bases numbered 5, after V lost 5 bases and J lost 3 bases. CDR3 length: 15 amino acids. The CDR3 DNA reads TGTGCCTGGGGGGGACTAGCGGATTACACCGGGGAGCTGTTTTTT. As protein: CAWGGLADYTGELFF.

This clonotype was detected only a few times. V gene TRBV29-1 combines with J gene TRBJ2-3; maybe TRBD2 (6 bases). The CDR3 runs to 16 residues. Germline lookup yields CDR1 SQVTM and CDR2 ANQGSEA. V lost 1 base to trimming and J lost 2 bases, with 16 bases between them. Here the CDR3 DNA reads TGCAGCGTTGAAGGTACCAGGCCGGGGGACACAGATACGCAGTATTTT. Its translation is CSVEGTRPGDTDTQYF.

The chain recombines TRBV5-6 with TRBJ2-2, with D perhaps being TRBD1 or TRBD2 (5 bases each). Germline CDR1 SGHDT, CDR2 YYEEEE. The CDR3 is made up of 14 amino acids. The germline V and J ends were trimmed by 7 bases and 4 bases, with 14 bases remaining between them. The chain's CDR3 is CASERGVFTGELFF. The DNA of the CDR3 is TGTGCCAGCGAAAGAGGGGTATTCACCGGGGAGCTGTTTTTT.